The rows below give T cell receptor beta chains drawn from one sample of a study of T-cell reconstitution after alpha-beta-depleted transplantation in children. From the PCR reads, TCRdb called clonotypes with MiXCR, one entry per CDR3 protein. Of 450,000 to 600,000 distinct CDR3 sequences in the sample, roughly a tenth were seen once. This specimen consisted of PBMCs, obtained before TCRalphabeta/CD19-depleted stem cell transplant. These receptors were collected from a child aged 2-15 years with inherited bone marrow failure, due to receive a stem cell transplant. CDR3s include the opening cysteine and the closing phenylalanine or tryptophan. The D gene is left open where the match is weak. Where a row states a size, it is once, few, many or the class of an expanded clone; other rows omit it.

abundance: many
v_gene: TRBV20-1
j_gene: TRBJ2-3
d_gene: TRBD1
CDR3nt: TGCAGTGCTAGAGGGTCAGGGGGTATCACAGATACGCAGTATTTT
CDR3aa: CSARGSGGITDTQYF

abundance: .
v_gene: TRBV19
j_gene: TRBJ1-2
d_gene: .
CDR3nt: TGTGCCAGCACCCCTCAAAGGGGTGGCTACACCTTC
CDR3aa: CASTPQRGGYTF

abundance: .
v_gene: TRBV3-1
j_gene: TRBJ2-1
d_gene: TRBD2
CDR3nt: TGTGCCAGCAGCCAGACTAGCGGGAGTTATGAGCAGTTCTTC
CDR3aa: CASSQTSGSYEQFF

abundance: many
v_gene: TRBV6-1
j_gene: TRBJ1-1
d_gene: .
CDR3nt: TGTGCCAGCAGACATGGGCTTGACACTGAAGCTTTCTTT
CDR3aa: CASRHGLDTEAFF

abundance: few
v_gene: TRBV4-3
j_gene: TRBJ2-2
d_gene: TRBD2
CDR3nt: TGCGCCAGCAGCCAAGCCCCGACGACAACGGGAGGGTTGGTCGGGGAGCTGTTTTTT
CDR3aa: CASSQAPTTTGGLVGELFF

abundance: many
v_gene: TRBV20-1
j_gene: TRBJ2-5
d_gene: .
CDR3nt: TGCAGTGCTAACCCGAGGGGCCAAGAGACCCAGTACTTC
CDR3aa: CSANPRGQETQYF

abundance: few
v_gene: TRBV20-1
j_gene: TRBJ2-3
d_gene: .
CDR3nt: TGCAGTGCCCACCTTAGCACAGATACGCAGTATTTT
CDR3aa: CSAHLSTDTQYF

abundance: .
v_gene: TRBV29-1
j_gene: TRBJ1-2
d_gene: .
CDR3nt: TGCAGCGTCAGGACCCTCAACTATGGCTACACCTTC
CDR3aa: CSVRTLNYGYTF

abundance: many
v_gene: TRBV29-1
j_gene: TRBJ2-2
d_gene: .
CDR3nt: TGCAGCGCTGGGGGGATCAGCGCGAACACCGGGGAGCTGTTTTTT
CDR3aa: CSAGGISANTGELFF

abundance: .
v_gene: TRBV5-4
j_gene: TRBJ2-2
d_gene: TRBD1
CDR3nt: TGTGCCAGCAGCTTGGGACAGGGGATGAACACCGGGGAGCTGTTTTTT
CDR3aa: CASSLGQGMNTGELFF

abundance: many
v_gene: TRBV5-6
j_gene: TRBJ2-7
d_gene: TRBD1
CDR3nt: TGTGCCAGCAGCTCGCGACAGGGTTACGACGAGCAGTACTTC
CDR3aa: CASSSRQGYDEQYF